This T cell receptor beta chain was sequenced during a study of blood T cell repertoires in COVID-19. Looking at the study overall: Collection of acute and convalescent COVID-19 samples took place in the United States, Italy and Spain. T cells, B-cell-depleted T cells, or PBMCs provided the cDNA or gDNA that served as material.

This clone appeared a single time. The CDR3 totals 14 residues. In germline, CDR1 is SGHRS, CDR2 YFSETQ. V shed 1 base and J 4 bases; nucleotides not matched to a gene: 4. How the authors handled the data: Reference gene primer amplification gave estimated nucleated cell counts. The table came from immunoSEQ multiplex PCR; TCRdb's copy has only in-frame clones and leaves some out. The V and J calls and clone size come from that table; D and trimming were worked out from the DNA. This repertoire shows more than 200,000 clones, about 85% found once; its top ten account for approximately 4%. This TCR was sampled from a man aged 60 to 75 with acute or convalescent COVID-19. Sequenced input: peripheral blood. This chain connects TRBV5-1 to TRBJ1-2, with 7 bases matching TRBD1. CDR3 bases: TGCGCCAGCAGCTTGCCGCAGGGGGTCTATGGCTACACCTTC. Translation gives CASSLPQGVYGYTF.